What follows is one T cell receptor beta chain and its context. This specimen belongs to a study of blood T cell repertoires in COVID-19. Background on the study: Spain, Italy and the United States supplied samples that represented acute and convalescent COVID-19. The analysed material was cDNA or gDNA that came from T cells, B-cell-depleted T cells, or PBMCs.

As handled by the study authors: Using reference gene primer amplification, nucleated cell counts were estimated. Sequenced by immunoSEQ multiplex PCR; TCRdb stores in-frame clones only, minus some. That table supplies the V and J calls and clone size; D and trimming were determined from the DNA. The data contain around 140,000 clones, around nine tenths of them singletons. V gave up 5 bases and J gave up 3 bases, with 22 bases separating them. Germline V CDR1 and CDR2: LNHDA, SQIVND (reference sequence). CDR3 length equals 18 residues. The source material was peripheral blood. The chain uses TRBV19 and TRBJ2-2; D uncertain. The source is a woman aged 60-75 years with acute or convalescent COVID-19. The CDR3 nucleotides are TGTGCCAGTAGTGGCTCGAGAGACGGGTTGCTTTACACCGGGGAGCTGTTTTTT. Translation: CASSGSRDGLLYTGELFF.